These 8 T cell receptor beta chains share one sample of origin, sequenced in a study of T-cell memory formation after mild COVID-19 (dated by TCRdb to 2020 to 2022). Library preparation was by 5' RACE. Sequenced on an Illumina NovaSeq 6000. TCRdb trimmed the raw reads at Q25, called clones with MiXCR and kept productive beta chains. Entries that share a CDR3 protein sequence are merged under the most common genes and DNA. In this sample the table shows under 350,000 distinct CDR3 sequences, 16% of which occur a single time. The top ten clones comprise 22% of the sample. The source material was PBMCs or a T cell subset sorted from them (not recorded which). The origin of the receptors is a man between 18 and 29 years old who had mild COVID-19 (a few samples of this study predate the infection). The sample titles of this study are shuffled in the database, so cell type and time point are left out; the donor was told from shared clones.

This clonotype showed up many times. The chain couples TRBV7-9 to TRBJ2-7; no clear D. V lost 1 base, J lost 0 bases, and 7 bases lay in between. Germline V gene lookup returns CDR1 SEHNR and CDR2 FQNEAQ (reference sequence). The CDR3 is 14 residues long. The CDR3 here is CASSLVVSSYEQYF. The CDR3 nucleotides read TGTGCCAGCAGCTTAGTTGTGAGCTCCTACGAGCAGTACTTC.

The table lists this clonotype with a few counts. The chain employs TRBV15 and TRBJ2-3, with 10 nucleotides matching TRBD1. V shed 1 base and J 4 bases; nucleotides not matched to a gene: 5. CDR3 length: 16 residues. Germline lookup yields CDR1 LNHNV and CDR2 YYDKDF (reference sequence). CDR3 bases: TGTGCCACCAGCAGAGTGGGGACAGGGGACGCAGATACGCAGTATTTT. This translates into CATSRVGTGDADTQYF.

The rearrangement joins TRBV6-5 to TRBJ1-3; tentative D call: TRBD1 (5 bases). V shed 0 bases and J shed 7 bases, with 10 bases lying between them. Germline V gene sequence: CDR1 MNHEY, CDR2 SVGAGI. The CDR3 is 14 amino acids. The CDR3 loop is CASSYSGTGNTIYF. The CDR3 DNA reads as TGTGCCAGCAGTTACTCGGGGACGGGCAACACCATATATTTT.

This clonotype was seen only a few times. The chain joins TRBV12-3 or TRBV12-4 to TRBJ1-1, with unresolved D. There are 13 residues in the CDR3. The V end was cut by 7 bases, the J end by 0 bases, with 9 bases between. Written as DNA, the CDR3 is TGTGCCAGCAATTCATTCATGAACACTGAAGCTTTCTTT. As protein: CASNSFMNTEAFF.

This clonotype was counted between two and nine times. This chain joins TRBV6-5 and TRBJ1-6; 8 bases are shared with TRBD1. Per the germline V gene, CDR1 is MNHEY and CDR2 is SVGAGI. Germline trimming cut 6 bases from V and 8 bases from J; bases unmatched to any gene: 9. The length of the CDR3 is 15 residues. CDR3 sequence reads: CASRALRGQDSPLHF. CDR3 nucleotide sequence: TGTGCCAGCAGGGCCCTCAGGGGGCAGGATTCACCCCTCCACTTT.

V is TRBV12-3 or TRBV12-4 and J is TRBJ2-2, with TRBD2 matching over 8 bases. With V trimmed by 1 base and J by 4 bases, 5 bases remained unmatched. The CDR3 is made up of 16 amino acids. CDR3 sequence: CASSLDSGARTGELFF. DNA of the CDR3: TGTGCCAGCAGTTTAGATAGCGGGGCCCGCACCGGGGAGCTGTTTTTT.

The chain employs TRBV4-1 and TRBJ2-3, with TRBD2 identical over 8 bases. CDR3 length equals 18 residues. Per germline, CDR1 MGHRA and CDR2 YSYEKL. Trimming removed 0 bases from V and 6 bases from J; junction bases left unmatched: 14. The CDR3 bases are TGCGCCAGCAGCCAAGAGATCGTGGGAGCGGGGGCGCGGGATACGCAGTATTTT. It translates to CASSQEIVGAGARDTQYF.

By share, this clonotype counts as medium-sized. The CDR3 sequence is CASSLRAGSDTQYF. As DNA, the CDR3 is TGTGCCAGCAGCCTTCGTGCCGGGTCAGATACGCAGTATTTT. This sequence joins TRBV7-8 and TRBJ2-3; no clear D. Trimming removed 5 bases from V and 4 bases from J, with 13 bases in between. The CDR3 has 14 amino acids. Germline V gives CDR1 SGHVS, CDR2 FQNEAQ.